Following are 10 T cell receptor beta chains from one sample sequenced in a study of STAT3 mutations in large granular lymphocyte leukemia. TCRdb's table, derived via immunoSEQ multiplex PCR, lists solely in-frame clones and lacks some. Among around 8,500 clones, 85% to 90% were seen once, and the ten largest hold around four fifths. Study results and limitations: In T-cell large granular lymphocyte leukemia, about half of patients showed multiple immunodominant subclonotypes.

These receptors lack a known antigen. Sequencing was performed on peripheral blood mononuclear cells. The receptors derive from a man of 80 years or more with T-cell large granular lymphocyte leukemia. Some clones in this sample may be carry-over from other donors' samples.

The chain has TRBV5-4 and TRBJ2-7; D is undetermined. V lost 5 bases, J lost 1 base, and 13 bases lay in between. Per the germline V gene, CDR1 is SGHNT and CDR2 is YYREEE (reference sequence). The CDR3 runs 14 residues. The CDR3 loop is CASRIELGSYEQYF. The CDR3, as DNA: TGTGCCAGCAGAATCGAGCTGGGGTCCTACGAGCAGTACTTC.

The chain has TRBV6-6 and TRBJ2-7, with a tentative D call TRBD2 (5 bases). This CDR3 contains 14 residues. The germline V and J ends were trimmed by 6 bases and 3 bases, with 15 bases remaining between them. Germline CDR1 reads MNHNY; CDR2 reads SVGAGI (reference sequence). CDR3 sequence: CASSTNLGDYEQYF. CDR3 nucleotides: TGTGCCAGCAGCACCAACCTCGGGGACTACGAGCAGTACTTC.

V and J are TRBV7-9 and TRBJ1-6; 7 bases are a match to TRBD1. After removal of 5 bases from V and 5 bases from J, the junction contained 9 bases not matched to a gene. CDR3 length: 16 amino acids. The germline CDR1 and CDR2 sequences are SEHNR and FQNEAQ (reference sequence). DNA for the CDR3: TGTGCCAGCAGCGCGGGGAGGGGGCAGAATAATTCACCCCTCCACTTT. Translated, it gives CASSAGRGQNNSPLHF.

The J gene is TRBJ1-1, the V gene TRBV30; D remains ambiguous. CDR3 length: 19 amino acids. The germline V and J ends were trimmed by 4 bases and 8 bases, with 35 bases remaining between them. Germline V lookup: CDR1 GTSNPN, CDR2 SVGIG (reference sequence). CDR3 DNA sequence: TGTGCCTGGACCCGAAAGGTGGCGGAGGGTTTAGTAACTAGAGTGGAAGCTTTCTTT. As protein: CAWTRKVAEGLVTRVEAFF.

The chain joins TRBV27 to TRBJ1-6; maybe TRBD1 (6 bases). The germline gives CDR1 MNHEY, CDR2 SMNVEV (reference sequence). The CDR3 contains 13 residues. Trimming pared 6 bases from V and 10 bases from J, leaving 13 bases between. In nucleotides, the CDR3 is TGTGCCAGCAGCCACCCAGGGGCGTCACCCCTCCACTTT. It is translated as CASSHPGASPLHF.

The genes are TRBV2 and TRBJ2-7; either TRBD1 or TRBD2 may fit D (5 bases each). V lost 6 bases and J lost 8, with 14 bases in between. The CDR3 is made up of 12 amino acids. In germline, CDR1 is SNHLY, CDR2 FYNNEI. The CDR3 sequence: CASSAGTGQQYF. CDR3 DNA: TGTGCCAGCAGCGCCGGGACGGGACAGCAGTACTTC.

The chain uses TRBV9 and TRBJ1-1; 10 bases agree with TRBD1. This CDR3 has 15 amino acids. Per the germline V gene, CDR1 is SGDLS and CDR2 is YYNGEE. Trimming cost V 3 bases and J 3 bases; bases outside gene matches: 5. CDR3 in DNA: TGTGCCAGCAGCGCCCGACAGGGGGCGGACACTGAAGCTTTCTTT. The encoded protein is CASSARQGADTEAFF. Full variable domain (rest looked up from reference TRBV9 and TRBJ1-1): DSGVTQTPKHLITATGQRVTLRCSPRSGDLSVYWYQQSLDQGLQFLIQYYNGEERAKGNILERFSAQQFPDLHSELNLSSLELGDSALYFCASSARQGADTEAFFGQGTRLTVV.

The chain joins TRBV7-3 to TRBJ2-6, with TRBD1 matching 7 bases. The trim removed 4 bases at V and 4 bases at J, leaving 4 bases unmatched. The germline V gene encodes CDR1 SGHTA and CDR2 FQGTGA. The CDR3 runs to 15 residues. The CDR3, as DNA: TGTGCCAGCAGCTACGACAGGGCCGGGGCCAACGTCCTGACTTTC. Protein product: CASSYDRAGANVLTF.

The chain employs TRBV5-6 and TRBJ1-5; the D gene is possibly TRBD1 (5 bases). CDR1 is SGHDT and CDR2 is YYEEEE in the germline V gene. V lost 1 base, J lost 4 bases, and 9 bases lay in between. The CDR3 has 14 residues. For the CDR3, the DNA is TGTGCCAGCAGCTTGAGGTCAGGGAATCAGCCCCAGCATTTT. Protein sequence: CASSLRSGNQPQHF.

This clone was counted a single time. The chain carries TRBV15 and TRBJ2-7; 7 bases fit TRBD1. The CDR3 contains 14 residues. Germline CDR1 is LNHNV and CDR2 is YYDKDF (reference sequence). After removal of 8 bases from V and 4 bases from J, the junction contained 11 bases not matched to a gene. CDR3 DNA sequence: TGTGCCACCGGGACCCCGGTCAGGGGGTACGAGCAGTACTTC. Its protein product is CATGTPVRGYEQYF.